The 2 T cell receptor beta chains reported below all come from one sample, sequenced in a study of blood T cells in healthy people across ages. The authors ran a second PCR of 7 to 11 cycles using a sample-barcoded 5' primer and a J-beta primer mix. Using its own MiXCR run on the 5' RACE reads, TCRdb lists one record per CDR3 protein. The top ten clones hold about 6.7% of a sample with about 1.4 million distinct CDR3 sequences, 59% of them seen once. The sequenced sample consisted of blood. The receptors were gathered from a man between 18 and 35 years old in good health.

The sample holds one count of this clonotype. CDR3: CASSPTQHTEAFF. In DNA form, the CDR3 reads TGTGCCAGCAGCCCCACCCAGCACACTGAAGCTTTCTTT. This rearrangement joins TRBV6-1 to TRBJ1-1, with D hard to call. Trimming left V 6 bases short and J 3 bases short, with 11 bases between. Germline V gene lookup returns CDR1 MNHNS and CDR2 SASEGT. This CDR3 contains 13 residues.

The rearrangement uses TRBV10-3 and TRBJ2-1, with D possibly TRBD2 on 5 matching bases. Germline V gives CDR1 ENHRY, CDR2 SYGVKD. The V and J ends lost 0 bases and 5 bases respectively, with 11 bases between them. This CDR3 contains 15 residues. The CDR3: CAISESMTTDNEQFF. In nucleotides, the CDR3 is TGTGCCATCAGTGAGTCGATGACTACCGACAATGAGCAGTTCTTC.